This note documents a single T cell receptor (beta chain) sequence. Its antigen is unknown. After template switching added a universal primer site, the resulting cDNA carried unique molecular identifiers. TCRdb analysed the 5' RACE reads with MiXCR anew, one entry per CDR3 protein. This sample carries just under 550,000 distinct CDR3 sequences, roughly 15% of them seen once, and the ten largest clones take 0.44%. The data belong to a study of identical twins. Study-wide results and caveats: Out-of-frame beta sequences exhibited a weaker degree of excess twin sharing. Partly confounded zero-insertion analyses could result from invariant MAIT and iNKT cells.

Trimming at V came to 2 bases and at J to 2 bases, leaving 4 bases not matched to a gene. The length of the CDR3 is 16 residues. Germline V gene sequence: CDR1 KGHDR, CDR2 SFDVKD. This same sample was also part of a study on yellow fever vaccine responses in identical twins. That report adds: Reports say the vaccine T cell response in twins looked partly convergent and partly personalized.

The chain combines TRBV24-1 with TRBJ2-1; 8 positions match TRBD1. The origin of this receptor is a woman aged 18-29 years in good health. Sequenced sample: CD4+ T cells sorted from blood. DNA of the CDR3: TGTGCCACCAGTGATTCCGGGACAGGCGCCTACAATGAGCAGTTCTTC. This codes for CATSDSGTGAYNEQFF.